The 22 T cell receptor beta chains listed next were all sequenced from one sample in a study of blood T cells in healthy people across ages. Primers used in a second PCR of roughly 6 to 11 cycles were a sample-barcoded 5' primer and a J-beta primer mix. TCRdb processed the 5' RACE reads anew with MiXCR; each CDR3 protein has one entry. The table has about 1.4 million distinct CDR3 sequences, roughly 64% seen once. The sample comprised blood. The receptor set was obtained from a man between 18 and 35 years old in good health.

J is TRBJ2-7 and V is TRBV3-1, with D tentatively TRBD1 (6 bases). V was shortened by 7 bases and J by 3 bases, with 16 bases between the two germline ends. CDR1 and CDR2 from the germline V gene are LGHDT and YNNKEL (reference sequence). The CDR3 is 14 residues long. The CDR3 here is CASTPSRGHYEQYF. CDR3 coding DNA: TGTGCCAGCACCCCTTCCCGGGGACACTACGAGCAGTACTTC.

The chain uses TRBV7-9 and TRBJ1-1; D unclear. The CDR3 sequence is 13 residues long. V was cut by 4 bases and J by 7 bases, with 13 bases left in between. In germline, CDR1 is SEHNR, CDR2 FQNEAQ (reference sequence). The CDR3 DNA follows: TGTGCCAGCAGCTCCCGGGAGAATCATGAAGCTTTCTTT. It encodes CASSSRENHEAFF.

This clonotype has a single count. V is TRBV7-2 and J is TRBJ2-1, with 9 bases fitting TRBD2. This CDR3 is 14 amino acids long. The junction had 14 bases not matched to a gene; V was cut back by 7 bases and J by 13 bases. From germline, CDR1 is SGHTA and CDR2 FQGNSA. CDR3 coding DNA: TGTGCCAGCAAAAGCGGGGGGCCTAAAACGACCCAGTTCTTC. It yields the protein CASKSGGPKTTQFF.

The V call is TRBV3-1, the J call TRBJ2-7; TRBD2 matches at 7 bases. The V gene's germline CDR1 is LGHDT and CDR2 YNNKEL (reference sequence). J lost 5 bases, V lost 1 base, and 5 bases had no gene match. This CDR3 has 14 residues. The CDR3 spells CASSQAGGSHEQYF. The DNA of the CDR3 is TGTGCCAGCAGCCAAGCCGGCGGGAGCCACGAGCAGTACTTC.

The gene calls are TRBV5-5 and TRBJ2-6; D ambiguous. The CDR3 consists of 15 residues. Germline CDR1 is SGHKS and CDR2 is YYEKEE (reference sequence). V dropped 5 bases and J dropped 0 bases, with 9 bases sitting between them. CDR3 in DNA: TGTGCCAGCAGTTCACTGGACTCTGGGGCCAACGTCCTGACTTTC. Translation gives CASSSLDSGANVLTF.

The CDR3 here is CASSPLGGRGRNEQYF. CDR3 nucleotide sequence: TGCGCCAGCAGCCCGCTGGGGGGGAGGGGGCGCAACGAGCAGTACTTC. The J gene is TRBJ2-5, the V gene TRBV4-1; D assignment may be TRBD1 or TRBD2 (7 bases each). The DNA end lines up better with TRBJ2-7; the J call may be wrong. Germline loops: CDR1 MGHRA, CDR2 YSYEKL. The CDR3 loop spans 16 amino acids.

This clonotype appeared a few times. This chain uses TRBV9 with TRBJ2-7; tentative D call: TRBD1 (5 bases). This CDR3 contains 13 residues. Trimming left V 0 bases short and J 5 bases short, with 9 bases between. CDR1 and CDR2 from the germline V gene are SGDLS and YYNGEE. The CDR3 bases are TGTGCCAGCAGCGTAGGGTGGGGCCACGAGCAGTACTTC. Residues: CASSVGWGHEQYF.

The CDR3 region has the DNA TGCAGTGCTAGAGGGCTAGCGGGGGAAGTTCAAGAGACCCAGTACTTC. This sequence encodes CSARGLAGEVQETQYF. The chain carries TRBV20-1 and TRBJ2-5, with TRBD2 matching 10 bases. Per germline, CDR1 DFQATT and CDR2 SNEGSKA (reference sequence). The ends lost 1 base at V and 2 bases at J; junction bases unmatched: 7. This CDR3 contains 16 residues.

The chain employs TRBV11-3 and TRBJ2-2; 7 nucleotides align to TRBD2. The trim removed 4 bases at V and 7 bases at J, leaving 15 bases unmatched. The V gene's germline CDR1 is SGHNT and CDR2 YENEEA. The CDR3 length is 17 residues. For the CDR3, the DNA is TGTGCCAGCAGCTCAGGGAGGGGACCCTCTGGGAACGGGGAGCTGTTTTTT. This codes for CASSSGRGPSGNGELFF. The variable domain in full, with the rest retrieved from reference TRBV11-3 and TRBJ2-2, is EAGVVQSPRYKIIEKKQPVAFWCNPISGHNTLYWYLQNLGQGPELLIRYENEEAVDDSQLPKDRFSAERLKGVDSTLKIQPAELGDSAVYLCASSSGRGPSGNGELFFGEGSRLTVL.

The chain uses TRBV19 and TRBJ1-5; no clear D gene. Germline V gene sequence: CDR1 LNHDA, CDR2 SQIVND (reference sequence). CDR3 length: 11 amino acids. V was clipped by 8 bases and J by 9 bases, with 11 bases between them. CDR3 region: CASGGRLPQHF. The CDR3 nucleotides are TGTGCCAGTGGAGGGAGACTGCCCCAGCATTTT.

In its sample, this clonotype was seen a few times. The chain combines TRBV6-2 or TRBV6-3 with TRBJ1-1, with 7 bases matching TRBD1. J gave up 0 bases and V 4 bases, and 5 bases lay outside the gene matches. This CDR3 contains 15 residues. Germline CDR1 reads MNHEY; CDR2 reads SVGEGT. CDR3 sequence reads: CASSSRDRLNTEAFF. The CDR3, as DNA: TGTGCCAGCAGTTCACGGGACAGATTGAACACTGAAGCTTTCTTT.

The V call is TRBV10-2, the J call TRBJ2-7; 10 nucleotides match TRBD2. CDR1 and CDR2 (germline): WSHSY, SAAADI. Trimming cost V 3 bases and J 2 bases; bases outside gene matches: 7. This CDR3 region has 16 residues. The CDR3 DNA reads TGCGCCAGCAGTGATTTACGACTAGCGGGCACCTACGAGCAGTACTTC. Amino acid sequence: CASSDLRLAGTYEQYF.

The chain is built from TRBV10-2 and TRBJ2-1; TRBD1 matches 7 bases. CDR3 length: 14 residues. The germline gives CDR1 WSHSY, CDR2 SAAADI. Trimming removed 10 bases from V and 2 bases from J; junction bases left unmatched: 8. CDR3 sequence reads: CATTGTAAYNEQFF. The DNA of the CDR3 is TGCGCCACTACCGGGACAGCAGCCTACAATGAGCAGTTCTTC.

This clonotype has just a few counts. V is TRBV2 and J is TRBJ1-5; 7 bases match TRBD1. The V segment lost 6 bases and the J segment 5 bases; nucleotides outside the gene matches: 13. Germline loops: CDR1 SNHLY, CDR2 FYNNEI. The CDR3 length is 16 residues. The CDR3, as DNA: TGTGCCAGCAGCCACATAGACAGGGACGGGGATCAGCCCCAGCATTTT. Its protein product is CASSHIDRDGDQPQHF.

The chain joins TRBV18 to TRBJ1-6, with a tentative D call TRBD1 (6 bases). Deletions cut 3 bases from V and 0 bases from J, with 15 bases between. Germline V gene data show CDR1 as KGHSH and CDR2 as LQKENI. This CDR3 comprises 18 residues. This CDR3 reads CASSPTQGMSSYNSPLHF. CDR3 nucleotides: TGTGCCAGCTCACCGACTCAGGGGATGAGCTCCTATAATTCACCCCTCCACTTT.

This clonotype was detected a few times. The chain employs TRBV20-1 and TRBJ1-1; D is possibly TRBD1 (5 bases). The CDR3 is 16 residues long. Germline V gives CDR1 DFQATT, CDR2 SNEGSKA (reference sequence). CDR3 in amino acids: CSGTPGTLDGDTEAFF. DNA for the CDR3: TGCAGCGGCACCCCTGGGACCCTAGATGGGGACACTGAAGCTTTCTTT.

This chain uses TRBV12-3 or TRBV12-4 with TRBJ1-2; D remains unclear. This CDR3 has 13 amino acids. Trimming removed 6 bases from V and 6 bases from J, with 14 bases in between. The CDR3 DNA follows: TGTGCCAGCAGCCTCGGGAGGAATAATGGCTACACCTTC. Protein: CASSLGRNNGYTF.

This clonotype was seen a few times. The chain has TRBV10-3 and TRBJ1-2, with D hard to call. In germline, CDR1 is ENHRY, CDR2 SYGVKD. V was clipped by 4 bases and J by 5 bases, with 14 bases between them. The CDR3 contains 14 residues. The CDR3 sequence: CAISVEGGPYGYTF. CDR3 sequence (DNA): TGTGCCATCAGTGTAGAAGGAGGCCCATATGGCTACACCTTC.

The chain combines TRBV25-1 with TRBJ2-1, with D tentatively TRBD2 (6 bases). The CDR3 covers 14 residues. Germline V gives CDR1 MGHDK, CDR2 SYGVNS. Trimming cost V 7 bases and J 0 bases, with 10 bases left between them. CDR3 sequence: CASKGTSSYNEQFF. Here the CDR3 DNA reads TGTGCCAGCAAAGGGACTTCCTCCTACAATGAGCAGTTCTTC.

CDR3 region: CSAMKTSGSPNYNEQFF. CDR3 DNA: TGCAGTGCTATGAAGACTAGCGGGAGTCCCAACTACAATGAGCAGTTCTTC. The rearrangement uses TRBV20-1 and TRBJ2-1, with 12 bases that match TRBD2. With 4 bases clipped from V and 3 bases from J, the junction kept 10 bases outside the gene matches. Germline CDR1 and CDR2: DFQATT and SNEGSKA (reference sequence). This CDR3 is 17 amino acids long.

The genes are TRBV2 and TRBJ2-1, with 8 bases fitting TRBD2. The CDR3 spans 16 residues. CDR1 is SNHLY, CDR2 FYNNEI, per germline. V was pared by 4 bases and J by 10 bases, with 15 bases of the junction left unmatched. The CDR3 bases are TGTGCCAGCAGTGTGAGAAGGCGGGAGGCCCGTGGGGAGCAGTTCTTC. Translation gives CASSVRRREARGEQFF.

This clonotype has only a few counts. This sequence joins TRBV20-1 and TRBJ1-2; 12 bases line up with TRBD1. Germline V gene data show CDR1 as DFQATT and CDR2 as SNEGSKA (reference sequence). The CDR3 is 14 amino acids. Unmatched junction bases numbered 8, after V lost 8 bases and J lost 4 bases. The CDR3: CSPLGTGGIYGYTF. CDR3 bases: TGCAGTCCTCTGGGGACAGGGGGCATCTATGGCTACACCTTC.